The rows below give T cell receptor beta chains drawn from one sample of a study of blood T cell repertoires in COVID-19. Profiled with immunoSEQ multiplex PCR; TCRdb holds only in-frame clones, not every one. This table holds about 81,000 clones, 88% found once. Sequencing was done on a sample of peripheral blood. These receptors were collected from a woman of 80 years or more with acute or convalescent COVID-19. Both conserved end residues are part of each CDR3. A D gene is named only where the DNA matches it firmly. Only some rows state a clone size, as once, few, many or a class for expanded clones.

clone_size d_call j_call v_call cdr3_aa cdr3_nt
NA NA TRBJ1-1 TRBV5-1 CASTKGDTEAFF TGCGCCAGCACCAAGGGGGATACTGAAGCTTTCTTT
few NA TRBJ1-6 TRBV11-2 CASSEGRARNNSPLHF TGTGCCAGCAGCGAGGGGAGGGCGCGGAATAATTCACCCCTCCACTTT
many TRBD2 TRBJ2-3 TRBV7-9 CASSLRTSGGTDTQYF TGTGCCAGCAGCCTACGGACTAGCGGGGGAACAGATACGCAGTATTTT
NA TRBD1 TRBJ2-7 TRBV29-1 CSAGGTGVEQYF TGCAGCGCGGGAGGGACAGGGGTCGAGCAGTACTTC
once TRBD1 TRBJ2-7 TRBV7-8 CASSFLISGTGATQYF TGTGCCAGCAGCTTTCTGATTTCAGGGACAGGGGCGACACAGTACTTC
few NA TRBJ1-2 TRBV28 CASSPITANYGYTF TGTGCCAGCAGTCCCATTACTGCGAACTATGGCTACACCTTC
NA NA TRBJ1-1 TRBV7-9 CASSEEWAGRTEAFF TGTGCCAGCAGCGAAGAGTGGGCAGGGCGCACTGAAGCTTTCTTT
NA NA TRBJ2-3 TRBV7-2 CASSSDISGGRRDTQYF TGTGCCAGCAGCTCTGACATTTCTGGAGGGAGAAGGGATACGCAGTATTTT
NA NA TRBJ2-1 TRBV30 CAWSVIEEQFF TGTGCCTGGAGTGTTATCGAGGAGCAGTTCTTC
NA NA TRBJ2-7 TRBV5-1 CASSLQGYEQYF TGCGCCAGCAGCTTACAGGGCTACGAGCAGTACTTC
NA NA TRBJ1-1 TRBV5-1 CASSLEAGRAEAFF TGCGCCAGCAGCTTGGAGGCGGGGCGAGCTGAAGCTTTCTTT
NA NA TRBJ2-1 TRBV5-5 CASSLGGDLPSYNEQFF TGTGCCAGCAGCTTGGGAGGCGACTTACCATCCTACAATGAGCAGTTCTTC
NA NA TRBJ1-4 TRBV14 CASSQDRTRDEKLFF TGTGCCAGCAGCCAAGATCGGACGCGGGATGAAAAACTGTTTTTT
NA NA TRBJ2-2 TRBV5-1 CASSVHQNTGELFF TGCGCCAGCAGCGTACACCAGAACACCGGGGAGCTGTTTTTT
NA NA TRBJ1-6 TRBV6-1 CASSEGLVHNSPLHF TGTGCCAGCAGTGAGGGGCTCGTTCATAATTCACCCCTCCACTTT
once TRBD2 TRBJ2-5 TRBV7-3 CASSTDERGAQYF TGTGCCAGCAGTACGGACGAACGGGGGGCCCAGTACTTC
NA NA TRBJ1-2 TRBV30 CAWMARRRGYGYTF TGTGCCTGGATGGCAAGGCGGAGGGGCTATGGCTACACCTTC
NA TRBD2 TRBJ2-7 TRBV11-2 CASSLGGGPHF TGTGCCAGCAGCTTGGGCGGGGGGCCCCACTTC
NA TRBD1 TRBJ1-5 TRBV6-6 CASSPGTGAQRSNQPQHF TGTGCCAGCAGTCCCGGGACAGGGGCCCAGAGGAGCAATCAGCCCCAGCATTTT
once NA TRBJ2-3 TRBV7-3 CASSSSTDTQYF TGTGCCAGCAGCTCAAGCACAGATACGCAGTATTTT
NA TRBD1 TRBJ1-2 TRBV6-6 CASSLQGADYGYTF TGTGCCAGCAGTTTACAGGGGGCTGACTATGGCTACACCTTC
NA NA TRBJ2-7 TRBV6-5 CASSLRDAGNEQYF TGTGCCAGCAGCTTACGGGACGCGGGGAACGAGCAGTACTTC
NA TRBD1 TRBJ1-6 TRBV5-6 CASSYTGGTSPLHF TGTGCCAGCAGCTATACAGGGGGCACCTCACCCCTCCACTTT
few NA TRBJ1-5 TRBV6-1 CASSEEIASSNQPQHF TGTGCCAGCAGTGAAGAGATAGCCTCTAGCAATCAGCCCCAGCATTTT
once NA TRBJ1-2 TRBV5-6 CASSLGTERGYTF TGTGCCAGCAGCTTGGGGACAGAGCGGGGCTACACCTTC
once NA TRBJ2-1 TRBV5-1 CASSSGQYNEQFF TGCGCCAGCAGCTCCGGACAGTACAATGAGCAGTTCTTC
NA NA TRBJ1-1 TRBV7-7 CASSSDSNTEAFF TGTGCTAGCAGCTCCGACAGTAACACTGAAGCTTTCTTT
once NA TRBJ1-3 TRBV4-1 CASSQGTTGGNTIYF TGCGCCAGCAGCCAAGGGACAACCGGGGGAAACACCATATATTTT
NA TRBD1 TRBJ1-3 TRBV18 CASSTGAGAGNTIYF TGTGCCAGCTCAACAGGGGCAGGGGCTGGAAACACCATATATTTT
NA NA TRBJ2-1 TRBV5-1 CASSLEGTLLYNEQFF TGCGCCAGCAGCTTAGAGGGGACTCTACTATACAATGAGCAGTTCTTC
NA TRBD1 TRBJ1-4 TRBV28 CASSLQGGATNEKLFF TGTGCCAGCAGTTTACAGGGGGGAGCAACTAATGAAAAACTGTTTTTT
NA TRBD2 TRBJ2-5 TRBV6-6 CASSSPRGAGETQYF TGTGCCAGCAGCTCCCCGCGGGGGGCGGGGGAGACCCAGTACTTC
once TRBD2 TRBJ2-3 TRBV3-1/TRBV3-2 CASSLRLAGGTDTQYF TGTGCCAGCAGCCTTAGGCTAGCGGGGGGCACAGATACGCAGTATTTT